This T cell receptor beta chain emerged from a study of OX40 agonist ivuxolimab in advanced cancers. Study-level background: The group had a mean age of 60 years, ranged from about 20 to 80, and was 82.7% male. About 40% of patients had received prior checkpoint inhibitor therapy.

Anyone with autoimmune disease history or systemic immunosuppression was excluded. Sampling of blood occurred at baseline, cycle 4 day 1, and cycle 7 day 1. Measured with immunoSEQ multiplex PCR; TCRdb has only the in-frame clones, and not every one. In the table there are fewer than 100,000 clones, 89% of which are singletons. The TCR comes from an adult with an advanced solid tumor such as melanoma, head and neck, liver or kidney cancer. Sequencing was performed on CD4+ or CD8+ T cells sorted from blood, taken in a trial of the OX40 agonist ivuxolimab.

CDR3: CASSRSGTPGYEQYF. The CDR3 DNA follows: TGTGCCAGCAGCCGCTCCGGGACCCCTGGGTACGAGCAGTACTTC. The gene calls are TRBV7-2 and TRBJ2-7; D is tentatively TRBD1 or TRBD2 (5 bases each). CDR3 length: 15 residues. Trimming removed 5 bases from V and 4 bases from J, with 18 bases in between. Germline loops: CDR1 SGHTA, CDR2 FQGNSA.